A single sample is the source of the 27 T cell receptor beta chains below, sequenced in a study of cytomegalovirus exposure and HLA in healthy donors. Clones were sequenced by immunoSEQ multiplex PCR, and TCRdb holds only the in-frame ones, with some missing. The sample lists around 98,000 clones, approximately 84% seen once, with around 6% in the top ten. Sequences were obtained from PBMCs. These receptors were collected from a man between 18 and 29 years old in good health and CMV-seropositive.

V usage is TRBV5-4 and J usage is TRBJ2-7; D possibly corresponds to TRBD2 (5 bases). The CDR3 has 14 amino acids. V was cut by 1 base and J by 6 bases, with 14 bases left in between. CDR1 SGHNT and CDR2 YYREEE come from the germline V gene (reference sequence). The CDR3 region has the DNA TGTGCCAGCAGCTTGACACTAGACACTAGCGAGCAGTACTTC. Amino acid sequence: CASSLTLDTSEQYF.

J is TRBJ1-2 and V is TRBV7-8; D is perhaps TRBD1 (6 bases). The length of the CDR3 is 13 residues. Trimming took off 4 bases at V and 2 bases at J, with 8 bases between the two ends. In germline, CDR1 is SGHVS, CDR2 FQNEAQ. In DNA, the CDR3 is TGTGCCAGCAGCTACGACAGGAACTATGGCTACACCTTC. Protein product: CASSYDRNYGYTF. Variable domain in full (rest from reference TRBV7-8 and TRBJ1-2): GAGVSQSPRYKVAKRGQDVALRCDPISGHVSLFWYQQALGQGPEFLTYFQNEAQLDKSGLPSDRFFAERPEGSVSTLKIQRTQQEDSAVYLCASSYDRNYGYTFGSGTRLTVV.

The chain uses TRBV29-1 and TRBJ2-7; D perhaps matches TRBD1 (5 bases). V lost 6 bases to trimming and J lost 3 bases, with 12 bases between them. There are 12 residues in the CDR3. Germline CDR1 is SQVTM and CDR2 is ANQGSEA. The CDR3 here is CSVKTVDYEQYF. DNA for the CDR3: TGCAGCGTGAAGACAGTAGACTACGAGCAGTACTTC.

V usage is TRBV7-2 and J usage is TRBJ2-1, with TRBD2 matching 7 bases. Germline assignment: CDR1 SGHTA and CDR2 FQGNSA. The CDR3 spans 15 residues. The trim removed 1 base at V and 6 bases at J, leaving 6 bases unmatched. The CDR3 here is CASSLVSGESNEQFF. CDR3 DNA sequence: TGTGCCAGCAGCTTAGTAAGCGGGGAGAGCAATGAGCAGTTCTTC.

V gene TRBV6-1 combines with J gene TRBJ1-1, with 7 positions matching TRBD1. The CDR3 has 14 amino acids. Germline V lookup: CDR1 MNHNS, CDR2 SASEGT. V lost 7 bases to trimming and J lost 3 bases; unmatched junction nucleotides: 8. CDR3 sequence (DNA): TGTGCCAGCACCCTAGGGGGCGTGGACACTGAAGCTTTCTTT. Translation gives CASTLGGVDTEAFF.

The rearrangement links TRBV7-9 to TRBJ2-2, with 8 nucleotides matching TRBD1. With V trimmed by 5 bases and J by 5 bases, 7 bases remained unmatched. The CDR3 has 15 residues. The V gene's germline CDR1 is SEHNR and CDR2 FQNEAQ (reference sequence). The CDR3 protein is CASSRGQAKTGELFF. The CDR3, as DNA: TGTGCCAGCAGCCGGGGACAGGCAAAAACCGGGGAGCTGTTTTTT.

This chain links TRBV7-6 with TRBJ2-5, with D possibly being TRBD2 (5 bases). V gave up 3 bases and J gave up 2 bases, with 7 bases separating them. This CDR3 spans 13 amino acids. CDR1 and CDR2 from the germline V gene are SGHVS and FNYEAQ. CDR3 sequence reads: CASSFGNQETQYF. CDR3 DNA sequence: TGTGCCAGCAGCTTCGGGAATCAAGAGACCCAGTACTTC.

The rearrangement links TRBV5-1 to TRBJ2-6; possible D gene TRBD1, 6 bases. V was cut by 0 bases and J by 1 base, with 17 bases left in between. CDR1 is SGHRS and CDR2 is YFSETQ in the germline V gene. CDR3 size: 19 residues. In nucleotides, the CDR3 is TGCGCCAGCAGCTTGGCTATTACAGGGTCGTTATCTGGGGCCAACGTCCTGACTTTC. Protein: CASSLAITGSLSGANVLTF.

This sequence joins TRBV7-6 and TRBJ2-2; 12 bases fit TRBD2. The germline V gene has CDR1 SGHVS and CDR2 FNYEAQ. The CDR3 totals 17 residues. V lost 5 bases and J lost 1; bases outside the gene matches: 5. CDR3 in amino acids: CASSPPSGRGNTGELFF. CDR3 in DNA: TGTGCCAGCAGCCCTCCTAGCGGGAGGGGGAACACCGGGGAGCTGTTTTTT.

The genes are TRBV21-1 and TRBJ2-5; the D segment call TRBD1 is taken from the table without a DNA check. TRBV21-1 is designated a pseudogene. CDR3 size: 18 residues. CDR3 nucleotide sequence: TGTGCCAGCAGCAAAGTCCCCCCTCGGGACAGATATCAAGAGACCCAGTACTTC. This translates into CASSKVPPRDRYQETQYF.

The chain combines TRBV6-4 with TRBJ2-3; TRBD2 might be the D (6 bases). Germline values: CDR1 MRHNA, CDR2 SNTAGT. V dropped 0 bases and J dropped 4 bases, with 8 bases sitting between them. This CDR3 contains 14 residues. In DNA, the CDR3 is TGTGCCAGCAGTGACTCCCTAGCGTCAGATACGCAGTATTTT. It yields the protein CASSDSLASDTQYF.

The rearrangement joins TRBV7-2 to TRBJ2-3; the D gene is possibly TRBD2 (5 bases). The CDR3 is 14 residues long. Germline-derived CDR1 and CDR2 are SGHTA and FQGNSA. Trimming left V 1 base short and J 3 bases short, with 8 bases between. CDR3 in amino acids: CASSLVSGTDTQYF. In DNA form, the CDR3 reads TGTGCCAGCAGCTTAGTGTCGGGGACAGATACGCAGTATTTT. Combining the CDR3 with reference TRBV7-2 and TRBJ2-3 gives the whole variable domain GAGVSQSPSNKVTEKGKDVELRCDPISGHTALYWYRQSLGQGLEFLIYFQGNSAPDKSGLPSDRFSAERTGGSVSTLTIQRTQQEDSAVYLCASSLVSGTDTQYFGPGTRLTVL.

This chain connects TRBV10-3 to TRBJ1-4; maybe TRBD1 (5 bases). The germline gives CDR1 ENHRY, CDR2 SYGVKD. V dropped 4 bases and J dropped 2 bases, with 8 bases sitting between them. The CDR3 is 14 residues long. As DNA, the CDR3 is TGTGCCATCAGTGCCTCAGGGACTAATGAAAAACTGTTTTTT. Translating it yields CAISASGTNEKLFF.

The chain combines TRBV6-5 with TRBJ2-7, with 13 bases that match TRBD2. The CDR3 loop spans 15 amino acids. The V gene's germline CDR1 is MNHEY and CDR2 SVGAGI. V lost 6 bases to trimming and J lost 3 bases; unmatched junction nucleotides: 5. CDR3 in DNA: TGTGCCAGCAGGGCACTAGCGGGAGGGTTCTACGAGCAGTACTTC. It codes for CASRALAGGFYEQYF.

In nucleotides, the CDR3 is TGTGCCAGCAGCGCCGGCGTTAGCGCTGCCGGGGAGCTGTTTTTT. Its translation is CASSAGVSAAGELFF. The chain combines TRBV9 with TRBJ2-2; weak D call: TRBD2 (5 bases). Looked up from germline, CDR1 is SGDLS and CDR2 is YYNGEE. V lost 3 bases and J lost 6, with 15 bases in between. The CDR3 has 15 amino acids. Full variable domain (outside the CDR3, taken from reference TRBV9 and TRBJ2-2): DSGVTQTPKHLITATGQRVTLRCSPRSGDLSVYWYQQSLDQGLQFLIQYYNGEERAKGNILERFSAQQFPDLHSELNLSSLELGDSALYFCASSAGVSAAGELFFGEGSRLTVL.

DNA for the CDR3: TGTGCCAGCAGTGCCCGACAGGGTATCAACCAGCCCCAGCATTTT. Encoded protein: CASSARQGINQPQHF. The rearrangement uses TRBV27 and TRBJ1-5, with 7 bases fitting TRBD1. Trimming cost V 5 bases and J 7 bases; bases outside gene matches: 11. Germline CDR1 MNHEY, CDR2 SMNVEV (reference sequence). The CDR3 sequence is 15 residues long.

The V call is TRBV7-3, the J call TRBJ2-5; weak D call: TRBD1 (5 bases). Germline assignment: CDR1 SGHTA and CDR2 FQGTGA. This CDR3 comprises 13 residues. V was shortened by 5 bases and J by 2 bases, with 9 bases between the two germline ends. The CDR3 loop is CASSPDRQETQYF. The CDR3 bases are TGTGCCAGCAGCCCAGACAGACAAGAGACCCAGTACTTC.

This clone was detected only once. The gene calls are TRBV6-6 and TRBJ1-5; D gene ambiguous. V was clipped by 0 bases and J by 6 bases, with 9 bases between them. This CDR3 comprises 14 residues. In germline, CDR1 is MNHNY, CDR2 SVGAGI (reference sequence). The CDR3 DNA sequence: TGTGCCAGCAGTTACTCGCAGGCCAGTCAGCCCCAGCATTTT. Amino acid sequence: CASSYSQASQPQHF.

V gene TRBV28 combines with J gene TRBJ1-5; D is undetermined. Trimming stripped 6 bases from V and 2 bases from J, with 8 bases between. CDR3 size: 13 residues. Per germline, CDR1 MDHEN and CDR2 SYDVKM. CDR3 bases: TGTGCCAGCAGAGCCCAGGGCAATCAGCCCCAGCATTTT. It codes for CASRAQGNQPQHF.

This clone was picked up one time. The rearrangement joins TRBV6-1 to TRBJ2-7, with a weak D call TRBD2 (5 bases). The CDR3 contains 14 residues. CDR1 and CDR2 (germline): MNHNS, SASEGT. Trimming removed 1 base from V and 2 bases from J, with 9 bases in between. CDR3 sequence: CASSEGRRPYEQYF. CDR3 sequence (DNA): TGTGCCAGCAGTGAAGGGAGGCGTCCCTACGAGCAGTACTTC.

The J gene is TRBJ2-7, the V gene TRBV11-2; no clear D. Germline V lookup: CDR1 SGHAT, CDR2 FQNNGV. Trimming cost V 0 bases and J 3 bases, with 6 bases left between them. The CDR3 is made up of 13 amino acids. The CDR3, as DNA: TGTGCCAGCAGCTTAGAGGCTAGCTACGAGCAGTACTTC. This codes for CASSLEASYEQYF.

The V gene is TRBV7-9, the J gene TRBJ1-2; 7 positions match TRBD1. The CDR3 length is 13 residues. V shed 4 bases and J 7 bases; nucleotides not matched to a gene: 6. Germline lookup yields CDR1 SEHNR and CDR2 FQNEAQ (reference sequence). CDR3 protein: CASSSSGTAGYTF. CDR3 sequence (DNA): TGTGCCAGCAGCTCATCCGGGACAGCTGGCTACACCTTC.

This clone was seen a single time. The V call is TRBV13, the J call TRBJ2-7; TRBD2 agrees at 8 bases. The length of the CDR3 is 16 residues. In germline, CDR1 is PRHDT, CDR2 FYEKMQ (reference sequence). The V segment lost 0 bases and the J segment 3 bases; nucleotides outside the gene matches: 7. CDR3 in amino acids: CASSLGSSAGVYEQYF. As DNA, the CDR3 is TGTGCCAGCAGCTTAGGCTCATCAGCGGGGGTCTACGAGCAGTACTTC.

This chain joins TRBV6-5 and TRBJ1-2; D possibly corresponds to TRBD1 (5 bases). The germline CDR1 and CDR2 sequences are MNHEY and SVGAGI. The CDR3 length is 13 residues. CDR3 region: CGAGPTTMTGYTF. DNA for the CDR3: TGTGGGGCAGGGCCCACAACTATGACTGGCTACACCTTC.

This rearrangement joins TRBV6-5 to TRBJ2-7, with 8 bases fitting TRBD1. Trimming at V came to 2 bases and at J to 4 bases, leaving 7 bases not matched to a gene. Germline CDR1 and CDR2: MNHEY and SVGAGI. The CDR3 totals 15 residues. The CDR3 nucleotides are TGTGCCAGCAGTTACGGGCAGGGGGCGCGGTACGAGCAGTACTTC. Translated, it gives CASSYGQGARYEQYF.

The chain joins TRBV7-2 to TRBJ1-2, with D possibly TRBD1 on 5 matching bases. The CDR3 is 16 residues long. V lost 3 bases to trimming and J lost 0 bases, with 14 bases between them. In germline, CDR1 is SGHTA, CDR2 FQGNSA. The CDR3 region is CASSFSPDTANYGYTF. The CDR3 DNA reads as TGTGCCAGCAGCTTCTCCCCGGACACCGCTAACTATGGCTACACCTTC.

The gene calls are TRBV6-5 and TRBJ2-7, with D perhaps TRBD2 (5 bases). The CDR3 covers 13 residues. V was clipped by 1 base and J by 5 bases, with 9 bases between them. Looked up from germline, CDR1 is MNHEY and CDR2 is SVGAGI. The CDR3 reads CASSYLSGNEQYF. The CDR3 nucleotides read TGTGCCAGCAGTTACTTATCGGGGAACGAGCAGTACTTC.